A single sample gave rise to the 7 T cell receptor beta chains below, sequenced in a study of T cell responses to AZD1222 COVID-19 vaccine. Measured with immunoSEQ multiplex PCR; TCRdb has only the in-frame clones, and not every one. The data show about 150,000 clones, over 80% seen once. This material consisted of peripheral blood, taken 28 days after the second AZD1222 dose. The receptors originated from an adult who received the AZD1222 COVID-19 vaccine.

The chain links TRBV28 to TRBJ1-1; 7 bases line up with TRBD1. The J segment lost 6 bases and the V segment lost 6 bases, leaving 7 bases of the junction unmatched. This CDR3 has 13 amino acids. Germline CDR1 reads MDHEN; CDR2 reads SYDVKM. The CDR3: CASSSGTEPEAFF. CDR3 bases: TGTGCCAGCAGCTCCGGGACAGAGCCTGAAGCTTTCTTT.

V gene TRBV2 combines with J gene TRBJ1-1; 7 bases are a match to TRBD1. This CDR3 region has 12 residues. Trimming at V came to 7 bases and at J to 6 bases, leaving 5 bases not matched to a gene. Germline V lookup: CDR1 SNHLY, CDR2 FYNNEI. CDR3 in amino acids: CASTERGPEAFF. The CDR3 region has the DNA TGTGCCAGCACCGAAAGGGGGCCTGAAGCTTTCTTT.

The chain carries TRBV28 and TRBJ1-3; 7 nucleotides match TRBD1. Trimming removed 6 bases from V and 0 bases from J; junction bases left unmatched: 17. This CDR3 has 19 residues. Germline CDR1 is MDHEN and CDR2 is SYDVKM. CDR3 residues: CASSLLPGQILLSGNTIYF. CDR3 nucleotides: TGTGCCAGCAGCCTATTGCCGGGACAGATCCTTCTCTCTGGAAACACCATATATTTT.

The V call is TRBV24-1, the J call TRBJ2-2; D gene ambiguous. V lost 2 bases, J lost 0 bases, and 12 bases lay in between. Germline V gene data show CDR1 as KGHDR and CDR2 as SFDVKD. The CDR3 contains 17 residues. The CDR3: CATSDWASTTNTGELFF. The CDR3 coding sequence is TGTGCCACCAGTGATTGGGCCAGTACTACGAACACCGGGGAGCTGTTTTTT.

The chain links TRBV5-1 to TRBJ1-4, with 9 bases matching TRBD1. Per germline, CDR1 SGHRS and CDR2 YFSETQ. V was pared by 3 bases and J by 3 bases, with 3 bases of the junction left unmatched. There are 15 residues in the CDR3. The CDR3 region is CASSWTGVSNEKLFF. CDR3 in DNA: TGCGCCAGCAGCTGGACAGGGGTGTCTAATGAAAAACTGTTTTTT.

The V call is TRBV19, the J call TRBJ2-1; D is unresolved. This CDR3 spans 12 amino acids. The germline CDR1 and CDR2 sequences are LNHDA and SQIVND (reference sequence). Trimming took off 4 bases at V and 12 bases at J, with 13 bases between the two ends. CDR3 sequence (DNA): TGTGCCAGTAGTACGGGTGGGGATTGGCAGTTCTTC. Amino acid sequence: CASSTGGDWQFF.

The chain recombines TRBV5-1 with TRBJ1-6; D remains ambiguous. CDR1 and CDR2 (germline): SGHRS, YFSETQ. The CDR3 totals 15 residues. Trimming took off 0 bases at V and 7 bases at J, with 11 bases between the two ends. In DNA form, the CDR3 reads TGCGCCAGCAGCTTGGCCGCGGGTGGGAATTCACCCCTCCACTTT. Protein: CASSLAAGGNSPLHF. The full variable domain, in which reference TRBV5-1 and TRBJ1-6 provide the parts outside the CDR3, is KAGVTQTPRYLIKTRGQQVTLSCSPISGHRSVSWYQQTPGQGLQFLFEYFSETQRNKGNFPGRFSGRQFSNSRSEMNVSTLELGDSALYLCASSLAAGGNSPLHFGNGTRLTVT.